Described below is a single T cell receptor (beta chain) sequence and its context. V dropped 5 bases and J dropped 1; count of bases not matched to a gene: 11. CDR3 length equals 18 residues. Germline V gene data show CDR1 as LNHDA and CDR2 as SQIVND (reference sequence). This sample was taken from a study of blood T cell repertoires in COVID-19. Original handling: For nucleated cells, counts were estimated from reference gene primer amplification. Repertoires were generated with immunoSEQ multiplex PCR, while TCRdb's copy carries only in-frame clones and drops some. That table supplies the V and J calls and clone size; D and trimming were determined from the DNA. The repertoire holds 300,000 to 350,000 clones, with 70% to 90% as singletons.

Source material: peripheral blood. The chain carries TRBV19 and TRBJ1-6; 7 bases line up with TRBD1. The TCR was taken from a woman aged 25-40 years with COVID-19, enrolled during active disease. This chain's CDR3 is CASSFRAGGISYNSPLHF. As DNA, the CDR3 is TGTGCCAGTAGTTTCCGGGCAGGGGGAATTTCCTATAATTCACCCCTCCACTTT. Full variable domain (outside the CDR3, taken from reference TRBV19 and TRBJ1-6): DGGITQSPKYLFRKEGQNVTLSCEQNLNHDAMYWYRQDPGQGLRLIYYSQIVNDFQKGDIAEGYSVSREKKESFPLTVTSAQKNPTAFYLCASSFRAGGISYNSPLHFGNGTRLTVT.